The next 8 T cell receptor beta chains were all read from a single sample in a study of regulatory T cells in long-lasting Graves disease. Through Arm-PCR of CDR3 regions and iRepertoire HTBI primers, TCR beta libraries were built. TCRdb passed the multiplex PCR reads through MiXCR, listing each CDR3 protein once. The data hold some 220,000 distinct CDR3 sequences, with approximately 18% observed a single time. Time point: newly diagnosed GD, antithyroid drugs for less than 3 months. Extracted PBMC RNA gave rise to the TCR library. The same sample was also used in a study of T cells in Graves' hyperthyroidism and ophthalmopathy.

Sample: peripheral blood mononuclear cells (PBMCs), taken at new diagnosis, from a patient treated with antithyroid drugs. These receptor sequences come from a woman aged 25 to 45 with Graves disease.

This clonotype was observed many times. The chain recombines TRBV19 with TRBJ2-1; D is perhaps TRBD2 (5 bases). CDR3 size: 13 residues. The V end was cut by 1 base, the J end by 6 bases, with 7 bases between. CDR1 and CDR2 from the germline V gene are LNHDA and SQIVND (reference sequence). The chain's CDR3 is CASSIVGANEQFF. As DNA, the CDR3 is TGTGCCAGTAGTATAGTGGGAGCCAATGAGCAGTTCTTC.

The table lists this clonotype with many counts. J is TRBJ2-2 and V is TRBV2, with a tentative D call TRBD2 (6 bases). The germline CDR1 and CDR2 sequences are SNHLY and FYNNEI. The ends were cut back, 3 bases at V and 5 bases at J, with 19 bases in the middle. The CDR3 totals 17 residues. The CDR3 region is CASSEEGRGKSTGELFF. In nucleotides, the CDR3 is TGTGCCAGCAGTGAGGAGGGACGGGGGAAGTCGACCGGGGAGCTGTTTTTT.

This sequence joins TRBV30 and TRBJ1-1, with D possibly TRBD1 on 5 matching bases. Looked up from germline, CDR1 is GTSNPN and CDR2 is SVGIG (reference sequence). Trimming stripped 5 bases from V and 1 base from J, with 20 bases between. The CDR3 is 16 residues long. The CDR3 loop reads CAWGGGLGRTNTEAFF. CDR3 sequence (DNA): TGTGCCTGGGGGGGTGGCCTGGGGCGAACGAACACTGAAGCTTTCTTT.

This clonotype was found many times. This rearrangement joins TRBV12-3 or TRBV12-4 to TRBJ1-1; D is undetermined. The CDR3 covers 14 residues. Trimming took 2 bases from V and 1 from J, leaving 8 bases between them. CDR3 loop: CASSLRRGNTEAFF. The DNA of the CDR3 is TGTGCCAGCAGTTTACGGCGGGGGAACACTGAAGCTTTCTTT.

This clonotype was seen repeatedly, ten times or more. The chain has TRBV7-3 and TRBJ1-5, with D unclear. From germline, CDR1 is SGHTA and CDR2 FQGTGA. This CDR3 has 15 amino acids. V was pared by 1 base and J by 4 bases, with 11 bases between. CDR3 region: CASSLKASANQPQHF. The CDR3 DNA reads as TGTGCCAGCAGCTTAAAGGCGTCAGCAAATCAGCCCCAGCATTTT.

The table lists this clonotype with many counts. This rearrangement joins TRBV27 to TRBJ1-2; maybe TRBD1 (5 bases). From germline, CDR1 is MNHEY and CDR2 SMNVEV (reference sequence). The CDR3 covers 14 residues. The germline V and J ends were trimmed by 5 bases and 5 bases, with 15 bases remaining between them. The CDR3 region has the DNA TGTGCCAGCAGTGCGGTAGCAGGGAGGTATGGCTACACCTTC. Translation: CASSAVAGRYGYTF.

In its sample, this clonotype was seen a few times. V is TRBV29-1 and J is TRBJ2-3; 7 bases line up with TRBD1. The CDR3 has 16 amino acids. The germline V gene has CDR1 SQVTM and CDR2 ANQGSEA. With V trimmed by 7 bases and J by 0 bases, 13 bases remained unmatched. CDR3 amino acids: CSDITRQGASTDTQYF. CDR3 in DNA: TGCAGCGACATCACCCGACAGGGTGCTAGCACAGATACGCAGTATTTT.

In this sample, this clonotype turned up many times. The chain links TRBV6-1 to TRBJ1-4; the D gene is possibly TRBD1 (6 bases). CDR3 size: 13 residues. V gave up 11 bases and J gave up 7 bases, with 17 bases separating them. CDR1 and CDR2 (germline): MNHNS, SASEGT. This CDR3 reads CAVRDTNGEKLFF. The CDR3 DNA follows: TGTGCCGTCCGGGACACAAATGGTGAAAAACTGTTTTTT.